The clone carrying this TCR beta chain was recorded a few times. Its specificity is unknown. This sample is part of a study of T cell repertoires in cytomegalovirus infection. For the study at large: Recently identified HLA-C-restricted CMV epitopes were used, and well-studied HLA-B-restricted CMV epitopes were used as well. Public TCR beta signature analysis indicated the presence of both CMV infection and matching HLA type. General study results and limits: Cumulative public TCR beta family frequency identified carriers of CMV plus the relevant HLA. In two of eight donors, the top clonotype was HLA-C-restricted CMV-specific.

With 4 bases clipped from V and 2 bases from J, the junction kept 9 bases outside the gene matches. Germline V lookup: CDR1 MNHEY, CDR2 SMNVEV (reference sequence). The CDR3 spans 16 residues. One entry per CDR3 protein, called by TCRdb with MiXCR from the reads. The data hold approximately 50,000 distinct CDR3 sequences, with around a fifth observed a single time. The clonotype originates from a human donor in good health (CMV status not recorded). Some clones in this sample may be carry-over from other donors' samples. The sequencing used CD8+ T cells from cultured PBMCs, collected from culture after CMV antigen stimulation. The rearrangement links TRBV27 to TRBJ2-7; the match to TRBD1 covers 9 bases. The DNA for the CDR3 is TGTGCCAGCAGTTCAACACCCAGACAGGGGGCCTACGAGCAGTACTTC. As protein: CASSSTPRQGAYEQYF.